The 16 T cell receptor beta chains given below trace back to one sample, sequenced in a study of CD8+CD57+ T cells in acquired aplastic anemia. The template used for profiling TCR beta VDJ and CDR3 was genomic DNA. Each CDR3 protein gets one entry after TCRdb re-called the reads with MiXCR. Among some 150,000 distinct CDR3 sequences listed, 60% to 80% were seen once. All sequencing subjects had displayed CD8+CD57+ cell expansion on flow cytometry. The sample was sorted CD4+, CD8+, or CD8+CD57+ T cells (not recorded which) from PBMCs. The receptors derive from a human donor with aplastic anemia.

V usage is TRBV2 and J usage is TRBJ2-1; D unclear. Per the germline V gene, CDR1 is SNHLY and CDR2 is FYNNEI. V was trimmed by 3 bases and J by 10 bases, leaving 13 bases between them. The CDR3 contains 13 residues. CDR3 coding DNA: TGTGCCAGCAGTGATGGGCCTGCTTACGAGCAGTTCTTC. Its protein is CASSDGPAYEQFF.

The CDR3 DNA follows: TGTGCCAGCAGTGATGGGGGACTAGCGGTCTCCTACGAGCAGTACTTC. Amino acid sequence: CASSDGGLAVSYEQYF. The chain couples TRBV2 to TRBJ2-7, with 11 bases matching TRBD2. The germline V gene encodes CDR1 SNHLY and CDR2 FYNNEI. The V and J ends lost 3 bases and 0 bases, in that order; junction bases with no gene match: 4. The CDR3 runs 16 residues. Looking up the rest from reference TRBV2 and TRBJ2-7 gives the full variable domain: EPEVTQTPSHQVTQMGQEVILRCVPISNHLYFYWYRQILGQKVEFLVSFYNNEISEKSEIFDDQFSVERPDGSNFTLKIRSTKLEDSAMYFCASSDGGLAVSYEQYFGPGTRLTVT.

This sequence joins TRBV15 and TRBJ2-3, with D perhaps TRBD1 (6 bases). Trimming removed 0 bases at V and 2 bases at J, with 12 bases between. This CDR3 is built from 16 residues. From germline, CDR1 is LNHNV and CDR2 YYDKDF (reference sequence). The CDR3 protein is CATSRDPGQITDTQYF. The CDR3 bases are TGTGCCACCAGCAGAGATCCTGGACAGATCACAGATACGCAGTATTTT.

The chain's CDR3 is CASTTRAGELFF. CDR3 nucleotide sequence: TGTGCCAGCACCACAAGGGCCGGGGAGCTGTTTTTT. V is TRBV7-2 and J is TRBJ2-2; no definite D call. Trimming cost V 7 bases and J 6 bases, with 9 bases left between them. The length of the CDR3 is 12 residues. Germline V gene data show CDR1 as SGHTA and CDR2 as FQGNSA.

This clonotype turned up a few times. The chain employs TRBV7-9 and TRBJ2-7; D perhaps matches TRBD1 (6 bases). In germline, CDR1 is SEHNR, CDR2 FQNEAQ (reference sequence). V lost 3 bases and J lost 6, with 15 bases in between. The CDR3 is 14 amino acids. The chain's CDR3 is CASSLGASFLEQYF. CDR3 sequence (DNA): TGTGCCAGCAGCTTGGGGGCTAGCTTCCTCGAGCAGTACTTC. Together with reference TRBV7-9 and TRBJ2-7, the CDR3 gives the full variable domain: DTGVSQNPRHKITKRGQNVTFRCDPISEHNRLYWYRQTLGQGPEFLTYFQNEAQLEKSRLLSDRFSAERPKGSFSTLEIQRTEQGDSAMYLCASSLGASFLEQYFGPGTRLTVT.

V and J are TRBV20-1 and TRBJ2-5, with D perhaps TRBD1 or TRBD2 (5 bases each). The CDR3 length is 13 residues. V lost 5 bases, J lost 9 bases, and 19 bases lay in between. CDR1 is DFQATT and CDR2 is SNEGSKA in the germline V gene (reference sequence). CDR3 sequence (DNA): TGCAGTGCTGACCGGGGCCCCAATCAGCCCCAGTACTTC. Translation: CSADRGPNQPQYF.

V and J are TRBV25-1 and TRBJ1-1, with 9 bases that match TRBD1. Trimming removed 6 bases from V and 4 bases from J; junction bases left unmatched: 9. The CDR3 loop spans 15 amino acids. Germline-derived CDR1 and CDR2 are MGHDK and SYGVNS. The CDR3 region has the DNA TGTGCCAGCAGCGTATCACAGGGGGCGCGCACTGAAGCTTTCTTT. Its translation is CASSVSQGARTEAFF.

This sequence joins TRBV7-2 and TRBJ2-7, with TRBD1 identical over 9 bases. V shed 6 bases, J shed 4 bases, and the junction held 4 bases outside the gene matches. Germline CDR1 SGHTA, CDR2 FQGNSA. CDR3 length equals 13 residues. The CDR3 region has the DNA TGTGCCAGCAGGGGGACAGGGTCGTACGAGCAGTACTTC. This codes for CASRGTGSYEQYF.

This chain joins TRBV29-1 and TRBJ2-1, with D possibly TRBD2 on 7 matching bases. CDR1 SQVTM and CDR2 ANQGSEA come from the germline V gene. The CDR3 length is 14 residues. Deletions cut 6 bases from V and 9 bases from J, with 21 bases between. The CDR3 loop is CSVAGTGGSAEQFF. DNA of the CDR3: TGCAGCGTCGCCGGGACGGGGGGCTCGGCTGAGCAGTTCTTC.

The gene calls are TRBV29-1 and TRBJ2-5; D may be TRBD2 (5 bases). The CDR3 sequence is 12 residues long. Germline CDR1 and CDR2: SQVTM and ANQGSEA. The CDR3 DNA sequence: TGCAGTGCTAGTCCGGGAACGGAGACCCAGTACTTC. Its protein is CSASPGTETQYF.

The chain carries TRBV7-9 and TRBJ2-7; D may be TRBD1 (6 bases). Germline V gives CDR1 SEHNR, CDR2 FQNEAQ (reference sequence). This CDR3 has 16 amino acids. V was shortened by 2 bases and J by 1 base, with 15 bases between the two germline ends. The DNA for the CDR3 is TGTGCCAGCAGCTTAACGCCCCCGGACAGTTCCTACGAGCAGTACTTC. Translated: CASSLTPPDSSYEQYF.

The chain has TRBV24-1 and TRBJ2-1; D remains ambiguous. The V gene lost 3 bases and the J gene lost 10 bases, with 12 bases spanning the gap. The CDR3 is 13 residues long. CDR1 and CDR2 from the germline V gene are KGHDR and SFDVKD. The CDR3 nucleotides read TGTGCCACCAGTGATGATCCCTTGGGAGAGCAGTTCTTC. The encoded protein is CATSDDPLGEQFF.

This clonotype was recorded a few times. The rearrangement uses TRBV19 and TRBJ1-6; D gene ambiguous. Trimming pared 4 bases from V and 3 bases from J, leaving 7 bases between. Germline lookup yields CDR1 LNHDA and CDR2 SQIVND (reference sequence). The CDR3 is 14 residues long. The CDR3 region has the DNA TGTGCCAGTAGTACCGGGAACTATAATTCACCCCTCCACTTT. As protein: CASSTGNYNSPLHF.

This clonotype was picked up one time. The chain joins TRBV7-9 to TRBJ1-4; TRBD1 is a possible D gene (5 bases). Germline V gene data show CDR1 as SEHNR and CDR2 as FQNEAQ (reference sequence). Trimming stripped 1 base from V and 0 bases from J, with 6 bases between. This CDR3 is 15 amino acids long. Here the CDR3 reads CASSLGRATNEKLFF. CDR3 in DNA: TGTGCCAGCAGCTTAGGCAGGGCAACTAATGAAAAACTGTTTTTT.

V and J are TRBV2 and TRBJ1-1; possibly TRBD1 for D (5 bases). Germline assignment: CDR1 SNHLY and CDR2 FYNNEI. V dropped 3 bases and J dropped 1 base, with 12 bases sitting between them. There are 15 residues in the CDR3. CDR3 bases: TGTGCCAGCAGTGAGCCCCCTACAGGGAACACTGAAGCTTTCTTT. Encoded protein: CASSEPPTGNTEAFF.

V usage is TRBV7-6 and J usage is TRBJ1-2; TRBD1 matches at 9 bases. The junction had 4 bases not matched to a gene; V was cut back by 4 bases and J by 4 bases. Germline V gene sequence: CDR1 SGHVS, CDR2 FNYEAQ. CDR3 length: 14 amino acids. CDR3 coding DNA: TGTGCCAGCAGCTCCTTACAGGGGGCCTATGGCTACACCTTC. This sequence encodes CASSSLQGAYGYTF.